Presented here are 18 T cell receptor beta chains from one specimen sequenced in a study of tumor and adjacent non-tumor tissue in lung cancer. A modified ARM-PCR protocol with three rounds of nested PCR amplified TCRbeta. Via MiXCR, TCRdb re-called the multiplex PCR reads, giving one row per CDR3 protein. The sample lists about 100,000 distinct CDR3 sequences, 65% occurring once. This sample's RNA came from whole unsorted tissue. This non-tumor lung sample came from over 3 cm beyond the tumor edge. Sequenced input: distant non-tumor lung tissue. The receptors derive from a man aged 25-45 years with non-small cell lung cancer.

Note on this clonotype: This sequence may be a read error, since a much larger clone differs from it by one base. The chain carries TRBV29-1 and TRBJ2-5; D might be TRBD1 (5 bases). Germline loops: CDR1 SQVTM, CDR2 ANQGSEA. V lost 4 bases to trimming and J lost 3 bases, with 9 bases between them. This CDR3 has 12 amino acids. Here the CDR3 reads CSVGVQEETQYF. In nucleotides, the CDR3 is TGCAGCGTTGGGGTACAGGAAGAGACCCAGTACTTC.

The gene calls are TRBV11-3 and TRBJ1-6; D not resolved. Per the germline V gene, CDR1 is SGHNT and CDR2 is YENEEA. This CDR3 is built from 13 residues. V lost 1 base and J lost 12, with 10 bases in between. The CDR3 DNA reads as TGTGCCAGCAGCTTAGTTACCGGGCTACCCCTCCACTTT. It yields the protein CASSLVTGLPLHF.

This clonotype was seen only a few times. Since a much larger clone is just one base distant, this may be a read error. The rearrangement links TRBV5-4 to TRBJ1-4, with D maybe TRBD1 (5 bases). CDR3 size: 16 residues. Germline lookup yields CDR1 SGHNT and CDR2 YYREEE (reference sequence). The CDR3 loop reads CVSSLEATATNEKLFF. The CDR3 bases are TGTGTCAGCAGCTTGGAGGCGACAGCAACTAATGAAAAACTGTTTTTT.

Regarding this clonotype: One junction end disagrees with the germline gene, perhaps due to a read error. The chain joins TRBV11-3 to TRBJ1-1, with D uncertain. This CDR3 has 15 amino acids. The germline CDR1 and CDR2 sequences are SGHNT and YENEEA. The CDR3 reads CVSSATGNSRTEAFF. The CDR3 nucleotides are TGTGTCAGCAGCGCTACGGGGAACTCTCGCACTGAAGCTTTCTTT.

Regarding this clonotype: Likely a read error: the CDR3 ends without its conserved phenylalanine or tryptophan. The V and J genes are TRBV11-2 and TRBJ2-1, with D maybe TRBD2 (5 bases). There are 18 residues in the CDR3. CDR1 SGHAT and CDR2 FQNNGV come from the germline V gene. For the CDR3, the DNA is TGTGCCAGTAGCTTAGTGTGGGGAGAGGGAGCCGACTACAATGAGCAGTTCCTC. Its translation is CASSLVWGEGADYNEQFL.

Regarding this clonotype: This may be a read error: a much more frequent sequence differs by one nucleotide. V is TRBV6-5 and J is TRBJ1-2, with 8 bases matching TRBD1. J was trimmed by 7 bases and V by 7 bases; bases with no gene match: 5. The CDR3 is 12 amino acids. Germline CDR1 is MNHEY and CDR2 is SVGAGI. CDR3 DNA sequence: TGTGCCAGCATTGGACAGGGTGGTGGCTACACCTTC. It translates to CASIGQGGGYTF.

A remark on this clonotype: A much larger clone differs by one base, so this may be a read error. No conserved phenylalanine or tryptophan ends this CDR3, so it is likely a read error. Because the CDR3's place on the DNA is in doubt, the DNA is left out and the CDR3 is given as listed by TCRdb. The gene calls are TRBV11-2 and TRBJ2-7; the listed D gene, TRBD2, was not tested against the DNA. The germline V gene encodes CDR1 SGHAT and CDR2 FQNNGV. The CDR3 contains 16 residues when both ends are counted. The CDR3 spells CASSFLPSGRSYELYL.

As regards this clonotype: A junction boundary mismatches the germline segment, possibly from a read error. The V call is TRBV6-5, the J call TRBJ1-1, with 8 nucleotides matching TRBD1. CDR1 and CDR2 from the germline V gene are MNHEY and SVGAGI. CDR3 length equals 13 residues. The CDR3 DNA reads TGTGCCACCAGTTACGCAGGGGGCGGTGGAGCTTTCTTT. Translated, it gives CATSYAGGGGAFF.

This clonotype was detected many times. This chain joins TRBV5-4 and TRBJ1-1; weak D call: TRBD1 (6 bases). There are 13 residues in the CDR3. V was pared by 3 bases and J by 7 bases, with 13 bases between. Germline CDR1 is SGHNT and CDR2 is YYREEE (reference sequence). This CDR3 is CASSSRGKSEAFF. CDR3 DNA: TGTGCCAGCAGCTCCAGGGGTAAAAGTGAAGCTTTCTTT.

Comment on this clonotype: At one boundary the junction diverges from the germline segment, which might be a read error. The chain is built from TRBV6-2 or TRBV6-3 and TRBJ1-1; no clear D. The CDR3 is 14 residues long. Germline V gene lookup returns CDR1 MNHEY and CDR2 SVGEGT. CDR3 protein: CASSPATPNTEASF. The DNA for the CDR3 is TGTGCTAGCAGTCCCGCCACTCCTAACACTGAAGCTTCCTTT.

Relative to its sample, this clonotype is medium-sized. The genes are TRBV20-1 and TRBJ2-5; TRBD2 agrees at 9 bases. This CDR3 spans 13 amino acids. Germline V lookup: CDR1 DFQATT, CDR2 SNEGSKA (reference sequence). V shed 4 bases, J shed 1 base, and the junction held 1 base outside the gene matches. The CDR3 DNA reads TGCAGTGCTAAAGCGGGGGGCCAAGAGACCCAGTACTTC. The encoded protein is CSAKAGGQETQYF.

Worth noting for this clonotype: Germline and junction disagree at one end, which may indicate a read error. The CDR3 here is CSVEVGERGAGVLFF. For the CDR3, the DNA is TGCAGCGTTGAGGTGGGAGAAAGAGGCGCAGGGGTGCTGTTTTTT. The chain combines TRBV29-1 with TRBJ2-2; weak D call: TRBD1 (6 bases). The CDR3 is made up of 15 amino acids. Germline CDR1 SQVTM, CDR2 ANQGSEA.

On this clonotype itself: This CDR3 is missing its conserved last phenylalanine or tryptophan, likely due to a read error. The V and J genes are TRBV29-1 and TRBJ1-1; D ambiguous. The CDR3 has 13 residues. Per germline, CDR1 SQVTM and CDR2 ANQGSEA. The DNA for the CDR3 is TGTAGCGTTGAAGACCGGGGTAGAGGTGAAGCTTTCTCT. This translates into CSVEDRGRGEAFS.

About this clonotype itself: This CDR3 fails to terminate in the conserved phenylalanine or tryptophan, so it likely reflects a read error. The chain couples TRBV20-1 to TRBJ2-3, with D tentatively TRBD2 (5 bases). The CDR3 sequence is 14 residues long. V was clipped by 6 bases and J by 5 bases, with 18 bases between them. Looked up from germline, CDR1 is DFQATT and CDR2 is SNEGSKA (reference sequence). CDR3 coding DNA: TGCAGTGCGGTAGGCGGGCTAATTCTAGATACGCAGTATCTT. This gives the protein CSAVGGLILDTQYL.

Notes on this clonotype: A read error is possible here, since a much larger clone lies one base away. The V and J genes are TRBV20-1 and TRBJ1-4, with TRBD1 identical over 7 bases. The CDR3 has 14 residues. After removal of 7 bases from V and 7 bases from J, the junction contained 12 bases not matched to a gene. CDR1 DFQATT and CDR2 SNEGSKA come from the germline V gene (reference sequence). In DNA form, the CDR3 reads TGCAGTGTTCGATCAGGGGGGCAGGGTGAAAAACTGTTTTTT. This encodes CSVRSGGQGEKLFF.

This clonotype has only a few counts. A junction boundary mismatches the germline segment, possibly from a read error. The J gene is TRBJ2-1, the V gene TRBV11-2, with D possibly matching TRBD2 (5 bases). CDR1 and CDR2 (germline): SGHAT, FQNNGV. This CDR3 has 14 residues. CDR3 DNA: TGTGCCAGCAGCTTAGCGAGTATCGGGAATGAGGAGCTCTTC. As protein: CASSLASIGNEELF.

A word on this clonotype: Given a much more abundant clone one base away, this may be a read error. The chain uses TRBV5-6 and TRBJ2-3; D uncertain. The V and J ends lost 6 bases and 3 bases respectively, with 11 bases between them. The CDR3 covers 13 residues. Germline V gene lookup returns CDR1 SGHDT and CDR2 YYEEEE. CDR3 bases: TGTGCCAGCAACGCTTTAATAACAGATACGCAGTATTTT. This codes for CASNALITDTQYF.

This clonotype showed up many times. Written as DNA, the CDR3 is TGTGCCAGCAGCTGGGACAGGGAGAGTGGCTACACCTTC. Protein: CASSWDRESGYTF. The V call is TRBV5-6, the J call TRBJ1-2, with 9 bases matching TRBD1. The CDR3 sequence is 13 residues long. Germline CDR1 reads SGHDT; CDR2 reads YYEEEE. Losses at the gene ends were 3 bases for V and 7 bases for J; bases not matched to a gene: 4.